The table lists the clone carrying this T cell receptor beta chain with a few counts. The antigen remains unidentified. This entry belongs to a study of response to subunit inactivated influenza vaccine. Study-wide results and limits: The authors suggested that every seasonal influenza vaccination recruits few new T cells.

MiXCR was run by TCRdb on the RT-PCR reads, yielding one entry per CDR3 protein. The table lists more than 600,000 distinct CDR3 sequences, 18% of them singletons, with approximately 11% in the top ten. The CDR3 is 14 amino acids. The V gene end was trimmed by 5 bases and the J gene end by 3 bases; junction bases not matched to a gene: 7. Per germline, CDR1 SEHNR and CDR2 FQNEAQ (reference sequence). The sequenced sample was PBMCs from blood, obtained 5 days after vaccination. The clonotype comes from a man in his fifties who received an inactivated influenza vaccine. V is TRBV7-9 and J is TRBJ2-7, with 7 bases matching TRBD1. CDR3 region: CASSHRQGIYEQYF. Here the CDR3 DNA reads TGTGCCAGCAGCCACCGACAGGGAATCTACGAGCAGTACTTC.